This entry lists 32 T cell receptor beta chains sequenced from one sample in a study of cytotoxic CD8 clonotypes in ibrutinib-treated CLL (dated by TCRdb to the early 2020s). The library was built by means of the immunoSEQ multiplex PCR assay. Sourced from immuneACCESS, this table was stored by TCRdb with only in-frame sequences that have V and J called. A share of the clones is absent; for the studies checked, an unresolved V gene accounts for under half, and the remainder has no known explanation. A total of 50,000 or so clones appear in this sample, roughly 80% of them only once. The ten biggest clones cover about a fifth of the sample. Taken with the paper, the label for time point translates to: approximately 2 years on ibrutinib. The sequences come from PBMCs, collected after 24 months of ibrutinib treatment. The receptors derive from a human donor with chronic lymphocytic leukemia.

The rearrangement uses TRBV5-1 and TRBJ2-7; a weak D match, TRBD2 (6 bases). The CDR3 runs 14 residues. V shed 5 bases and J shed 2 bases, with 14 bases lying between them. Germline CDR1 is SGHRS and CDR2 is YFSETQ. The CDR3 here is CASSYRERAYEQYF. The CDR3 DNA reads as TGCGCCAGCAGTTACCGGGAGCGCGCCTACGAGCAGTACTTC.

The rearrangement uses TRBV5-6 and TRBJ2-7; 7 bases map to TRBD1. The CDR3 is made up of 17 amino acids. J gave up 0 bases and V 3 bases, and 12 bases lay outside the gene matches. Germline V gene data show CDR1 as SGHDT and CDR2 as YYEEEE. The CDR3 sequence: CASSSIRRGGSSYEQYF. The CDR3 bases are TGTGCCAGCAGCTCCATACGCAGAGGGGGCAGCTCCTACGAGCAGTACTTC.

This chain links TRBV19 with TRBJ2-3; 9 bases line up with TRBD2. The ends lost 6 bases at V and 1 base at J; junction bases unmatched: 11. Germline V gives CDR1 LNHDA, CDR2 SQIVND (reference sequence). The CDR3 runs to 17 residues. The CDR3 loop reads CASSVHWGGRGTDTQYF. CDR3 DNA: TGTGCCAGTAGCGTCCACTGGGGCGGGAGGGGCACAGATACGCAGTATTTT.

This rearrangement joins TRBV4-2 to TRBJ2-3; D might be TRBD1 or TRBD2, each matching 6 bases. The CDR3 extends over 15 amino acids. The germline CDR1 and CDR2 sequences are LGHNA and YNFKEQ. Trimming shortened V by 0 bases and J by 6 bases, and 13 bases separated the two germline ends. The CDR3 nucleotides read TGTGCCAGCAGCCAAGATCCAGCCGGGGGCGATACGCAGTATTTT. Translating gives CASSQDPAGGDTQYF.

This clone came up a few times. This chain joins TRBV27 and TRBJ1-1; possible D gene TRBD1, 5 bases. Germline V lookup: CDR1 MNHEY, CDR2 SMNVEV (reference sequence). The CDR3 is 15 residues long. V shed 0 bases and J shed 0 bases, with 8 bases lying between them. The DNA for the CDR3 is TGTGCCAGCAGTTTATCGGCCAGGGTGAACACTGAAGCTTTCTTT. Translated, it gives CASSLSARVNTEAFF.

The chain recombines TRBV6-6 with TRBJ2-7, with TRBD1 identical over 10 bases. CDR3 size: 14 residues. CDR1 MNHNY and CDR2 SVGAGI come from the germline V gene (reference sequence). V was clipped by 2 bases and J by 5 bases; unmatched bases: 3. This CDR3 is CASSYRDRGDEQYF. Written as DNA, the CDR3 is TGTGCCAGCAGTTACCGGGACAGGGGCGACGAGCAGTACTTC.

The gene calls are TRBV19 and TRBJ2-3, with D maybe TRBD1 (6 bases). Per germline, CDR1 LNHDA and CDR2 SQIVND (reference sequence). The CDR3 contains 13 residues. Trimming cost V 6 bases and J 3 bases, with 10 bases left between them. The CDR3 sequence is CASRGTRTDTQYF. In nucleotides, the CDR3 is TGTGCCAGTAGAGGGACAAGAACAGATACGCAGTATTTT.

This clone was recorded a few times. The chain employs TRBV10-1 and TRBJ1-4; D is unclear. There are 13 residues in the CDR3. Between the trimmed V and J ends, which lost 5 bases and 8 bases, there was a span of 12 bases. Germline CDR1 is WNHNN and CDR2 is SYGVQD (reference sequence). This chain's CDR3 is CASSTIRGEKLFF. CDR3 sequence (DNA): TGCGCCAGCAGTACCATACGGGGAGAAAAACTGTTTTTT.

This chain joins TRBV27 and TRBJ2-3; D tentatively reads TRBD1 or TRBD2 (5 bases each). The V end lost 0 bases, the J end lost 4 bases, and 35 bases lay between the germline ends. CDR3 length: 23 residues. Germline V lookup: CDR1 MNHEY, CDR2 SMNVEV (reference sequence). The DNA of the CDR3 is TGTGCCAGCAGTTTATCGAGGTTTGGGCGGGCGGACAAGAACTTCCAAACAGCAGATACGCAGTATTTT. Protein sequence: CASSLSRFGRADKNFQTADTQYF.

CDR3 in amino acids: CASSEARDIRNTIYF. CDR3 bases: TGTGCCAGCAGTGAAGCGCGGGACATCCGAAACACCATATATTTT. The chain recombines TRBV2 with TRBJ1-3; possible D gene TRBD1, 6 bases. CDR1 and CDR2 from the germline V gene are SNHLY and FYNNEI. V was pared by 0 bases and J by 5 bases, with 11 bases between. This CDR3 has 15 residues. The whole variable domain, filled in from reference TRBV2 and TRBJ1-3, reads EPEVTQTPSHQVTQMGQEVILRCVPISNHLYFYWYRQILGQKVEFLVSFYNNEISEKSEIFDDQFSVERPDGSNFTLKIRSTKLEDSAMYFCASSEARDIRNTIYFGEGSWLTVV.

A single count supports this clone. The rearrangement uses TRBV6-5 and TRBJ2-6, with a tentative D call TRBD2 (5 bases). V was pared by 4 bases and J by 10 bases, with 17 bases between. The CDR3 totals 15 residues. CDR1 and CDR2 (germline): MNHEY, SVGAGI. CDR3 in DNA: TGTGCCAGCAGTTTACAACGGGGTCCTGGTAACGTCCTGACTTTC. Amino acid sequence: CASSLQRGPGNVLTF.

The chain links TRBV7-9 to TRBJ2-5, with 12 nucleotides matching TRBD2. Trimming removed 4 bases from V and 5 bases from J; junction bases left unmatched: 5. This CDR3 contains 15 residues. The V gene's germline CDR1 is SEHNR and CDR2 FQNEAQ (reference sequence). CDR3 protein: CASSYPLAGGETQYF. The CDR3 DNA sequence: TGTGCCAGCAGCTATCCTCTAGCGGGAGGGGAGACCCAGTACTTC.

The chain is built from TRBV7-8 and TRBJ2-3, with TRBD1 identical over 7 bases. Germline V lookup: CDR1 SGHVS, CDR2 FQNEAQ. CDR3 size: 15 residues. The ends lost 6 bases at V and 4 bases at J; junction bases unmatched: 10. Here the CDR3 reads CASRPRTGGADTQYF. The CDR3, as DNA: TGTGCCAGCAGACCGCGGACAGGCGGTGCAGATACGCAGTATTTT.

The table lists this clone with a few counts. V and J are TRBV29-1 and TRBJ1-2; possibly TRBD1 for D (6 bases). V was cut by 7 bases and J by 6 bases, with 15 bases left in between. Germline CDR1 reads SQVTM; CDR2 reads ANQGSEA. The CDR3 spans 12 residues. In nucleotides, the CDR3 is TGCAGCGCCGGTGGGGGCAGGGATGGCTACACCTTC. It encodes CSAGGGRDGYTF.

The gene calls are TRBV11-2 and TRBJ1-1, with 9 bases identical to TRBD1. J gave up 5 bases and V 0 bases, and 7 bases lay outside the gene matches. Looked up from germline, CDR1 is SGHAT and CDR2 is FQNNGV. CDR3 length: 16 residues. CDR3 sequence reads: CASSLEQGAYSTEAFF. CDR3 coding DNA: TGTGCCAGCAGCTTAGAACAGGGGGCCTATTCGACTGAAGCTTTCTTT.

This clone has a handful of counts. The V and J genes are TRBV10-3 and TRBJ2-7; D is unclear. Trimming cost V 3 bases and J 5 bases, with 17 bases left between them. In germline, CDR1 is ENHRY, CDR2 SYGVKD. The CDR3 runs to 15 residues. In DNA form, the CDR3 reads TGTGCCATCAGTGAAAACCTTTGGGGTGGGAACGAGCAGTACTTC. This gives the protein CAISENLWGGNEQYF.

The rearrangement joins TRBV27 to TRBJ2-1; D possibly uses TRBD1 or TRBD2 (5 bases each). Trimming took 2 bases from V and 3 from J, leaving 11 bases between them. The CDR3 contains 15 residues. CDR1 is MNHEY and CDR2 is SMNVEV in the germline V gene (reference sequence). This CDR3 reads CASSLRGTLYNEQFF. The CDR3 coding sequence is TGTGCCAGCAGTTTAAGAGGGACCCTCTACAATGAGCAGTTCTTC.

The chain links TRBV6-5 to TRBJ2-5; 9 bases fit TRBD1. CDR3 size: 15 residues. With V trimmed by 2 bases and J by 5 bases, 6 bases remained unmatched. CDR1 is MNHEY and CDR2 is SVGAGI in the germline V gene. This chain's CDR3 is CASSYGDRGAETQYF. DNA of the CDR3: TGTGCCAGCAGTTACGGAGACAGGGGGGCTGAGACCCAGTACTTC.

The rearrangement joins TRBV5-1 to TRBJ2-3; the match to TRBD1 covers 8 bases. After removal of 4 bases from V and 1 base from J, the junction contained 2 bases not matched to a gene. CDR3 length: 14 amino acids. CDR1 and CDR2 (germline): SGHRS, YFSETQ. The CDR3 DNA reads TGCGCCAGCAGCAGGGGACAGGGCACAGATACGCAGTATTTT. Residues: CASSRGQGTDTQYF.

The chain links TRBV7-2 to TRBJ2-7, with 7 bases identical to TRBD2. Per germline, CDR1 SGHTA and CDR2 FQGNSA. Trimming cost V 1 base and J 6 bases; bases outside gene matches: 3. The CDR3 is made up of 13 amino acids. The CDR3 sequence: CASSLGTSSEQYF. Here the CDR3 DNA reads TGTGCCAGCAGCTTAGGGACTAGTTCCGAGCAGTACTTC.

The chain combines TRBV6-5 with TRBJ2-1; 9 nucleotides line up with TRBD2. With V trimmed by 2 bases and J by 9 bases, 8 bases remained unmatched. CDR1 and CDR2 (germline): MNHEY, SVGAGI. The CDR3 totals 15 residues. CDR3 residues: CASSYGREGRVEQFF. The DNA for the CDR3 is TGTGCCAGCAGTTACGGGCGGGAGGGCCGGGTTGAGCAGTTCTTC.

This clone was recorded once. The J gene is TRBJ1-2, the V gene TRBV5-1; a possible D gene is TRBD1 (6 bases). Germline CDR1 and CDR2: SGHRS and YFSETQ. The ends were cut back, 4 bases at V and 5 bases at J, with 15 bases in the middle. The CDR3 extends over 14 amino acids. This CDR3 is CASSTLDSLYGYTF. The CDR3 nucleotides read TGCGCCAGCAGCACCCTGGACAGTCTTTATGGCTACACCTTC.

The J gene is TRBJ1-4, the V gene TRBV28; TRBD1 might be the D (5 bases). The CDR3 has 15 amino acids. The V and J ends lost 6 bases and 8 bases respectively, with 19 bases between them. CDR1 and CDR2 from the germline V gene are MDHEN and SYDVKM. The CDR3 region is CASSDPAREGEKLFF. The CDR3 bases are TGTGCCAGCAGCGACCCGGCCAGGGAGGGGGAAAAACTGTTTTTT.

V is TRBV19 and J is TRBJ1-3, with TRBD1 as a possible D gene (5 bases). Germline V gives CDR1 LNHDA, CDR2 SQIVND (reference sequence). V lost 6 bases to trimming and J lost 0 bases, with 18 bases between them. This CDR3 spans 17 amino acids. CDR3 coding DNA: TGTGCCAGTAGCCTAGTGGCAGGGAGCTTCTCTGGAAACACCATATATTTT. It is translated as CASSLVAGSFSGNTIYF.

The chain uses TRBV9 and TRBJ2-1; weak D call: TRBD2 (6 bases). Trimming took 4 bases from V and 5 from J, leaving 16 bases between them. The germline V gene has CDR1 SGDLS and CDR2 YYNGEE. The CDR3 spans 15 residues. Written as DNA, the CDR3 is TGTGCCAGCAGCCCCAGAGCCCTAGCGAACAATGAGCAGTTCTTC. Its protein is CASSPRALANNEQFF. Filled out from reference TRBV9 and TRBJ2-1, the complete variable domain reads DSGVTQTPKHLITATGQRVTLRCSPRSGDLSVYWYQQSLDQGLQFLIQYYNGEERAKGNILERFSAQQFPDLHSELNLSSLELGDSALYFCASSPRALANNEQFFGPGTRLTVL.

The chain links TRBV5-5 to TRBJ1-1, with a possible D match to TRBD1 (5 bases). Trimming took 6 bases from V and 4 from J, leaving 19 bases between them. Germline CDR1 and CDR2: SGHKS and YYEKEE (reference sequence). The length of the CDR3 is 15 residues. CDR3 sequence reads: CASTGWGTGGTEAFF. The CDR3 bases are TGTGCCAGCACCGGGTGGGGGACGGGTGGCACTGAAGCTTTCTTT.

This sequence joins TRBV29-1 and TRBJ2-1, with D maybe TRBD2 (6 bases). CDR1 is SQVTM, CDR2 ANQGSEA, per germline. This CDR3 is 11 amino acids long. V was shortened by 6 bases and J by 9 bases, with 12 bases between the two germline ends. CDR3 amino acids: CSVENGSEQFF. As DNA, the CDR3 is TGCAGCGTCGAAAACGGGAGTGAGCAGTTCTTC.

The chain joins TRBV11-2 to TRBJ2-3; a possible D gene is TRBD2 (6 bases). CDR1 SGHAT and CDR2 FQNNGV come from the germline V gene. There are 17 residues in the CDR3. Trimming cost V 1 base and J 0 bases, with 14 bases left between them. This CDR3 is CASSLGGGAGSTDTQYF. In DNA form, the CDR3 reads TGTGCCAGCAGCTTAGGAGGAGGGGCAGGAAGCACAGATACGCAGTATTTT.

The V gene is TRBV6-4, the J gene TRBJ2-1; TRBD2 matches at 12 bases. With V trimmed by 6 bases and J by 7 bases, 7 bases remained unmatched. This CDR3 has 15 amino acids. The germline CDR1 and CDR2 sequences are MRHNA and SNTAGT. The CDR3 DNA reads as TGTGCCAGCAGCCGAGAGGGACTAGCGGGTAATGAGCAGTTCTTC. Its translation is CASSREGLAGNEQFF.

The rearrangement uses TRBV19 and TRBJ2-1, with TRBD2 identical over 11 bases. After removal of 5 bases from V and 3 bases from J, the junction contained 9 bases not matched to a gene. Germline V gene data show CDR1 as LNHDA and CDR2 as SQIVND (reference sequence). The CDR3 contains 17 residues. CDR3 bases: TGTGCCAGTAGTCCCCTAGCGGGAGGTCTCAACTACAATGAGCAGTTCTTC. Amino acids: CASSPLAGGLNYNEQFF. The whole variable domain, remainder taken from reference TRBV19 and TRBJ2-1, is DGGITQSPKYLFRKEGQNVTLSCEQNLNHDAMYWYRQDPGQGLRLIYYSQIVNDFQKGDIAEGYSVSREKKESFPLTVTSAQKNPTAFYLCASSPLAGGLNYNEQFFGPGTRLTVL.

The V gene is TRBV6-6, the J gene TRBJ1-4, with D maybe TRBD1 (5 bases). From germline, CDR1 is MNHNY and CDR2 SVGAGI (reference sequence). This CDR3 is built from 13 residues. V lost 7 bases to trimming and J lost 2 bases, with 8 bases between them. The CDR3 sequence is CASTRATNEKLFF. CDR3 coding DNA: TGTGCCAGCACCAGGGCCACTAATGAAAAACTGTTTTTT.

In its sample, this clone was seen once. The chain has TRBV11-2 and TRBJ1-1; no firm D call. CDR3 size: 16 residues. V dropped 5 bases and J dropped 1 base, with 17 bases sitting between them. CDR1 and CDR2 from the germline V gene are SGHAT and FQNNGV. The CDR3 DNA reads as TGTGCCAGCAGCGTCGGGGTGGGGAGTTCGAACACTGAAGCTTTCTTT. Translation: CASSVGVGSSNTEAFF.